This T cell receptor (beta chain) was profiled in a study of radiotherapy plus CTLA-4 blockade in lung cancer. Patients with chemo-refractory metastatic non-small-cell lung cancer received focal radiation plus CTLA-4 blockade with ipilimumab. Sequencing used immunoSEQ multiplex PCR; TCRdb keeps in-frame clones, though not all of them. The sample carries some 110,000 clones, around 90% recorded once. Specimen: peripheral blood, collected from a patient treated with radiotherapy plus ipilimumab. This sequence was found in a human donor with non-small cell lung cancer that progressed on radiotherapy plus ipilimumab.

The CDR3 nucleotides are TGTGCTAGTGGCCCCGAGTGGGGGGGTCAGCCCCAGCATTTT. It codes for CASGPEWGGQPQHF. V is TRBV12-5 and J is TRBJ1-5; D may be TRBD1 (5 bases). Germline lookup yields CDR1 LGHNT and CDR2 FRNRAP. The CDR3 length is 14 residues. V shed 6 bases and J shed 6 bases, with 15 bases lying between them.